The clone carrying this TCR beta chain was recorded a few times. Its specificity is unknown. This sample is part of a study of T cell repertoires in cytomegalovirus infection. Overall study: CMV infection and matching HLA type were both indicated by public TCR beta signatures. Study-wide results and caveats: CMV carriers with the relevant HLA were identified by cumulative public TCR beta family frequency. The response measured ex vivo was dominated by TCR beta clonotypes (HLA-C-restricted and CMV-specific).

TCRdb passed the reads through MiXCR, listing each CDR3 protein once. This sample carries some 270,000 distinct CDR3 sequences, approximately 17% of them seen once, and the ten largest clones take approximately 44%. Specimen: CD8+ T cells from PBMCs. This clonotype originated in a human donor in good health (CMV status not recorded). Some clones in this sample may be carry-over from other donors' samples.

Here the CDR3 DNA reads TGTGCCAGTAGTGCCCGCGGGGCGCCGGACGTCCCTTACTTC. The encoded protein is CASSARGAPDVPYF. The gene calls are TRBV19 and TRBJ2-4; tentative D call: TRBD2 (6 bases). CDR3 length equals 14 residues. Trimming pared 5 bases from V and 16 bases from J, leaving 24 bases between. CDR1 is LNHDA, CDR2 SQIVND, per germline (reference sequence).